These T cell receptor beta chains were read from a single sample in a study of vaccination effects on CD4 cells after COVID-19. What these receptors recognize is not known. Profiling relied on immunoSEQ multiplex PCR, and the TCRdb table lists in-frame clones only, not all of them. The table lists 50,000 to 75,000 clones, about 74% of them singletons, with around 3.3% in the top ten. The specimen comprised CD4+ T cells from PBMCs cultured without peptide, sampled before COVID-19 vaccination. The origin of the receptors is a human donor who received a COVID-19 vaccine. The CDR3 runs from the conserved cysteine through the conserved F or W. Each record gives: V gene, D gene, J gene, CDR3 length, clone size, CDR3 protein, CDR3 DNA. The D gene is left open where the match is weak. Expanded clones get a size class; other rows say once, few or many, or leave the size out.

TRBV7-9	.	TRBJ1-1	15	few	CASSLLRGMNTEAFF	TGTGCCAGCAGCTTATTGAGGGGGATGAACACTGAAGCTTTCTTT
TRBV6-2/TRBV6-3	TRBD1	TRBJ1-2	15	.	CASSYSTGQVAGYTF	TGTGCCAGCAGTTACTCAACGGGACAGGTGGCTGGCTACACCTTC
TRBV6-5	TRBD2	TRBJ2-3	15	.	CASRPLAGSTDTQYF	TGTGCCAGCAGGCCCTTAGCGGGGAGCACAGATACGCAGTATTTT
TRBV11-2	.	TRBJ2-3	16	once	CASTLRGDPITDTQYF	TGTGCCAGCACCTTGAGGGGAGACCCAATCACAGATACGCAGTATTTT
TRBV5-6	TRBD2	TRBJ2-3	18	.	CASSFRGIAGGYTDTQYF	TGTGCCAGCAGCTTTCGCGGCATCGCGGGGGGTTACACAGATACGCAGTATTTT
TRBV10-2	.	TRBJ2-5	13	.	CANRGGSKETQYF	TGCGCCAACCGAGGCGGTAGCAAAGAGACCCAGTACTTC
TRBV5-1	.	TRBJ2-2	15	.	CASSELGPHTGELFF	TGCGCCAGCAGCGAGCTAGGGCCCCACACCGGGGAGCTGTTTTTT
TRBV5-3	TRBD1	TRBJ1-1	14	.	CARSLRDRVSEAFF	TGTGCCAGAAGCTTGCGGGACAGGGTGTCGGAAGCTTTCTTT
TRBV18	.	TRBJ2-3	14	once	CASSSGPGWDTQYF	TGTGCCAGCTCAAGCGGGCCCGGGTGGGATACGCAGTATTTT
TRBV29-1	.	TRBJ2-3	12	.	CSVEDPVNTQYF	TGCAGCGTTGAAGATCCGGTGAATACGCAGTATTTT
TRBV10-3	.	TRBJ2-3	14	.	CAIRDPGATDTQYF	TGTGCCATCAGGGATCCTGGGGCTACAGATACGCAGTATTTT
TRBV2	.	TRBJ1-2	12	few	CASTEQGYGYTF	TGTGCCAGCACGGAACAGGGCTATGGCTACACCTTC
TRBV5-1	.	TRBJ1-4	18	once	CASSLDRVGRYLNEKLFF	TGCGCCAGCAGCTTGGACAGGGTAGGGCGCTACCTTAATGAAAAACTGTTTTTT
TRBV5-1	.	TRBJ2-3	14	.	CASSFDGAVDTQYF	TGCGCCAGCAGCTTTGACGGGGCGGTAGATACGCAGTATTTT
TRBV4-2	.	TRBJ1-3	18	.	CASSQEVGGVSTGNTIYF	TGTGCCAGCAGCCAAGAGGTAGGGGGGGTCTCTACTGGAAACACCATATATTTT
TRBV6-5	.	TRBJ2-2	14	.	CASSISYSSGELFF	TGTGCCAGCAGTATAAGTTACAGCTCCGGGGAGCTGTTTTTT
TRBV3-1/TRBV3-2	.	TRBJ2-1	14	.	CASSPLGLRNEQFF	TGTGCCAGCAGCCCCTTGGGACTGCGCAATGAGCAGTTCTTC
TRBV29-1	TRBD1	TRBJ1-1	14	.	CSVEEGTGGTEAFF	TGCAGCGTTGAAGAAGGGACAGGGGGCACTGAAGCTTTCTTT
TRBV28	.	TRBJ1-3	16	few	CASRAHTPESGNTIYF	TGTGCCAGCAGGGCTCACACGCCAGAGTCTGGAAACACCATATATTTT
TRBV7-3	TRBD2	TRBJ2-1	16	.	CASSVTSGVSYNEQFF	TGTGCCAGCAGCGTGACTAGCGGTGTCTCCTACAATGAGCAGTTCTTC
TRBV9	TRBD2	TRBJ2-2	15	.	CASSVGEGQVGELFF	TGTGCCAGCAGCGTAGGGGAGGGGCAGGTCGGGGAGCTGTTTTTT
TRBV10-2	.	TRBJ2-3	12	.	CASKAGTDTQYF	TGCGCCAGCAAGGCGGGGACAGATACGCAGTATTTT
TRBV30	TRBD2	TRBJ2-2	15	.	CAWSVAGVPTGELFF	TGTGCCTGGAGTGTAGCGGGGGTCCCCACCGGGGAGCTGTTTTTT
TRBV4-2	TRBD1	TRBJ1-4	17	.	CASSQERPGTGGEKLFF	TGTGCCAGCAGCCAAGAGCGACCCGGGACAGGGGGTGAAAAACTGTTTTTT
TRBV5-1	TRBD1	TRBJ2-5	14	.	CASSRGQGKETQYF	TGCGCCAGCAGCCGGGGACAGGGTAAAGAGACCCAGTACTTC
TRBV5-1	.	TRBJ1-1	15	.	CASSSGQPMNTEAFF	TGCGCCAGCAGCTCTGGACAGCCCATGAACACTGAAGCTTTCTTT
TRBV5-1	.	TRBJ2-5	15	.	CASSRSQALQETQYF	TGCGCCAGCAGCCGCAGTCAGGCACTGCAAGAGACCCAGTACTTC
TRBV30	.	TRBJ2-1	14	.	CAWSPRGSYNEQFF	TGTGCCTGGAGTCCCCGTGGCAGTTACAATGAGCAGTTCTTC
TRBV18	.	TRBJ1-1	15	.	CASSPRAVMNTEAFF	TGTGCCAGCTCACCACGAGCAGTTATGAACACTGAAGCTTTCTTT
TRBV5-1	TRBD2	TRBJ2-6	19	.	CASSSRTSGGPSGANVLTF	TGCGCCAGCAGCTCACGGACTAGCGGGGGGCCCTCTGGGGCCAACGTCCTGACTTTC
TRBV3-1/TRBV3-2	.	TRBJ1-1	15	.	CASSPRDRLLTEAFF	TGTGCCAGCAGCCCGCGGGACCGACTTTTGACTGAAGCTTTCTTT
TRBV6-5	.	TRBJ1-1	16	.	CASSYMGVSGNTEAFF	TGTGCCAGCAGTTACATGGGGGTTTCCGGGAACACTGAAGCTTTCTTT
TRBV7-3	TRBD1	TRBJ1-1	15	.	CASSLDRGRDTEAFF	TGTGCCAGCAGCTTAGACAGGGGAAGAGACACTGAAGCTTTCTTT
TRBV21-1	.	TRBJ2-3	19	.	CASSKEGSPSRDGTDTQYF	TGTGCCAGCAGCAAAGAGGGAAGCCCGTCCCGGGATGGCACAGATACGCAGTATTTT
TRBV19	.	TRBJ2-1	16	.	CASSAFRNLDYNEQFF	TGTGCCAGTAGTGCCTTCAGGAACCTAGACTACAATGAGCAGTTCTTC
TRBV5-5	TRBD1	TRBJ1-2	14	.	CASSLGQGYYGYTF	TGTGCCAGCAGCTTGGGACAGGGGTACTATGGCTACACCTTC
TRBV6-6	.	TRBJ1-4	14	.	CASSEGDEYEKLFF	TGTGCCAGCAGCGAAGGAGACGAGTATGAAAAACTGTTTTTT